This TCR beta chain was sequenced in a study of cytomegalovirus exposure and HLA in healthy donors. Study-wide context: Genotyping showed 70% to 90% of 350 to 400 donors falling in the Caucasian-associated ancestry cluster.

The CDR3 consists of 15 residues. V lost 5 bases, J lost 8 bases, and 8 bases stayed unmatched. From germline, CDR1 is SGHTA and CDR2 FQGNSA. Whole-study findings and limits: Some highly shared sequence variants likely arose as a pipeline artifact. Among the CMV-associated chains, a few were confirmed in vitro as specific for CMV antigens.

About this clone: Its antigen is as yet unknown.

The PCR contained 60 Vbeta and 13 Jbeta primers. Using immunoSEQ multiplex PCR, the repertoire was profiled, and TCRdb retains in-frame clones only, with some absent. The data show about 100,000 clones, more than 65% seen once. The clonotype was recovered from a woman between 18 and 29 years old in good health and CMV-seropositive. The V and J genes are TRBV7-2 and TRBJ1-4, with 10 bases aligning to TRBD1. Source material: PBMCs. The CDR3 DNA follows: TGTGCCAGCAGCGCGTCCGGGACAGGGGCCGAAAAACTGTTTTTT. The encoded protein is CASSASGTGAEKLFF.